The rows below give T cell receptor beta chains drawn from one sample of a study of cytomegalovirus exposure and HLA in healthy donors. Sequencing was performed with immunoSEQ multiplex PCR; in TCRdb, only in-frame clones are kept and a portion is missing. The sample includes 90,000 to 120,000 clones, more than 75% seen only once; the top ten take roughly 5.4%. Sequencing was carried out using PBMCs. The source is a woman aged 18-30 years in good health and CMV-seropositive. Both conserved end residues are part of each CDR3. A D gene is named only where the DNA matches it firmly. Clone size, where shown, is once, few, many, or a class for clones that have expanded.

TRBD2,few,TRBV6-1,TRBJ2-7,CATGTSGTHEQYF,TGTGCCACCGGGACTAGCGGGACCCACGAGCAGTACTTC
.,.,TRBV6-1,TRBJ1-1,CASSGGYTSAGVNTEAFF,TGTGCCAGCAGTGGAGGCTACACGTCCGCCGGCGTGAACACTGAAGCTTTCTTT
.,.,TRBV7-3,TRBJ2-2,CASSPSTANTGELFF,TGTGCCAGCAGCCCCAGTACAGCGAACACCGGGGAGCTGTTTTTT
TRBD2,.,TRBV2,TRBJ2-4,CASSQPGGGIQYF,TGTGCCAGCAGTCAGCCTGGGGGGGGCATTCAGTACTTC
TRBD1,.,TRBV28,TRBJ1-5,CASTPADRGNQPQHF,TGTGCCAGCACCCCCGCGGACAGGGGGAATCAGCCCCAGCATTTT
.,once,TRBV10-1,TRBJ1-5,CASLGVNYSNQPQHF,TGCGCCAGCCTAGGGGTAAATTATAGCAATCAGCCCCAGCATTTT
.,many,TRBV27,TRBJ2-1,CASSLSGHNEQFF,TGTGCCAGCAGTTTGAGCGGCCACAATGAGCAGTTCTTC
.,.,TRBV6-1,TRBJ1-5,CATSDINQPQHF,TGTGCCACCTCGGACATCAATCAGCCCCAGCATTTT
TRBD1,few,TRBV30,TRBJ1-5,CAWSKGQHNQPQHF,TGTGCCTGGAGTAAGGGACAGCACAATCAGCCCCAGCATTTT
TRBD2,.,TRBV15,TRBJ2-1,CATSRIAGVIHNEQFF,TGTGCCACCAGCAGAATAGCGGGAGTTATCCACAATGAGCAGTTCTTC
.,few,TRBV5-6,TRBJ1-1,CASSFNMNTEAFF,TGTGCCAGCAGCTTTAACATGAACACTGAAGCTTTCTTT
.,.,TRBV25-1,TRBJ2-5,CASSDGLQETQYF,TGTGCCAGCAGTGATGGGCTACAAGAGACCCAGTACTTC
.,few,TRBV28,TRBJ1-6,CASSFLQTASNSPLHF,TGTGCCAGCAGTTTCCTCCAGACAGCGAGTAATTCACCCCTCCACTTT
TRBD1,.,TRBV15,TRBJ1-4,CATSREIAGQPNEKLFF,TGTGCCACCAGCAGAGAGATCGCGGGACAGCCTAATGAAAAACTGTTTTTT
TRBD1,.,TRBV29-1,TRBJ1-3,CSVEDIRTGKRSGNTIYF,TGCAGCGTTGAAGACATCAGGACAGGGAAGCGCTCTGGAAACACCATATATTTT
.,.,TRBV2,TRBJ2-7,CASSEARQGTYEQYF,TGTGCCAGCAGTGAAGCGCGCCAGGGGACCTACGAGCAGTACTTC
.,.,TRBV4-1,TRBJ1-1,CASSQVANRGETEAFF,TGCGCCAGCAGCCAAGTAGCTAATCGGGGGGAGACTGAAGCTTTCTTT
.,.,TRBV5-1,TRBJ2-5,CASSTLGLQETQYF,TGCGCCAGCAGCACCTTGGGACTCCAAGAGACCCAGTACTTC
.,.,TRBV28,TRBJ1-5,CASKTGFQPQHF,TGTGCCAGCAAAACAGGGTTTCAGCCCCAGCATTTT
TRBD2,.,TRBV19,TRBJ2-1,CASSIVGGRNNEQFF,TGTGCCAGTAGTATAGTGGGAGGGCGAAACAATGAGCAGTTCTTC
.,few,TRBV11-2,TRBJ1-1,CASTWGLMNTEAFF,TGTGCCAGCACCTGGGGACTAATGAACACTGAAGCTTTCTTT
TRBD2,.,TRBV7-3,TRBJ2-5,CASSLSGGPQETQYF,TGTGCCAGCAGCTTATCGGGAGGCCCCCAAGAGACCCAGTACTTC
TRBD2,.,TRBV13,TRBJ2-7,CASSSPGASGTYEQYF,TGTGCCAGCAGCTCTCCCGGGGCTAGCGGGACCTACGAGCAGTACTTC
TRBD1,.,TRBV30,TRBJ2-7,CAWSTGQGRYEQYF,TGTGCCTGGAGTACTGGACAGGGAAGATACGAGCAGTACTTC
.,.,TRBV14,TRBJ1-1,CASSQDSGSTEAFF,TGTGCCAGCAGCCAAGATAGCGGGTCCACTGAAGCTTTCTTT
TRBD1,.,TRBV27,TRBJ1-1,CASSLDRAFMSTEAFF,TGTGCCAGCAGTTTGGACAGGGCATTCATGAGCACTGAAGCTTTCTTT
TRBD1,.,TRBV29-1,TRBJ2-1,CSGTGVSLGNEQFF,TGCAGCGGAACAGGGGTTAGTTTGGGCAATGAGCAGTTCTTC
.,.,TRBV7-3,TRBJ2-3,CASSFQGSTDTQYF,TGTGCCAGCAGCTTCCAGGGGAGCACAGATACGCAGTATTTT